This entry lists 9 T cell receptor beta chains sequenced from one sample in a study of T cell responses to AZD1222 COVID-19 vaccine. The protocol was immunoSEQ multiplex PCR, while the TCRdb copy is restricted to in-frame clones and leaves out a portion. Of about 140,000 clones listed, over 85% are singletons. The sample in question was peripheral blood, obtained on day 0 of MenACWY control vaccination. The source of these receptors is an adult in good health.

The rearrangement uses TRBV7-8 and TRBJ1-1, with D hard to call. Trimming shortened V by 2 bases and J by 3 bases, and 7 bases separated the two germline ends. This CDR3 is 13 amino acids long. CDR1 is SGHVS, CDR2 FQNEAQ, per germline. DNA of the CDR3: TGTGCCAGCAGCTTATCCGGGGACACTGAAGCTTTCTTT. Its protein product is CASSLSGDTEAFF.

This chain links TRBV27 with TRBJ1-1; D is perhaps TRBD1 (6 bases). CDR3 size: 18 residues. The V end was cut by 6 bases, the J end by 1 base, with 24 bases between. Germline assignment: CDR1 MNHEY and CDR2 SMNVEV (reference sequence). DNA of the CDR3: TGTGCCAGCAGCTATGTCCGGGGCAGGGGTATAACGAACACTGAAGCTTTCTTT. Its protein is CASSYVRGRGITNTEAFF.

This chain connects TRBV9 to TRBJ2-1; perhaps TRBD2 as D (5 bases). Germline loops: CDR1 SGDLS, CDR2 YYNGEE. The CDR3 is 14 amino acids. V lost 3 bases, J lost 3 bases, and 10 bases lay in between. This CDR3 is CASSEGGLYNEQFF. The CDR3 DNA reads as TGTGCCAGCAGCGAGGGCGGACTCTACAATGAGCAGTTCTTC. Using reference TRBV9 and TRBJ2-1 for the parts outside the CDR3, the full variable domain is DSGVTQTPKHLITATGQRVTLRCSPRSGDLSVYWYQQSLDQGLQFLIQYYNGEERAKGNILERFSAQQFPDLHSELNLSSLELGDSALYFCASSEGGLYNEQFFGPGTRLTVL.

The chain joins TRBV6-5 to TRBJ1-1; a possible D gene is TRBD1 (5 bases). The CDR3 has 15 residues. Germline lookup yields CDR1 MNHEY and CDR2 SVGAGI. V lost 4 bases and J lost 0, with 12 bases in between. The CDR3 spells CASSSGWGMNTEAFF. The CDR3 nucleotides read TGTGCCAGCAGTTCAGGGTGGGGGATGAACACTGAAGCTTTCTTT.

The genes are TRBV6-5 and TRBJ1-3, with D hard to call. The length of the CDR3 is 12 residues. The V end lost 8 bases, the J end lost 1 base, and 6 bases lay between the germline ends. Germline V gene sequence: CDR1 MNHEY, CDR2 SVGAGI. The CDR3 protein is CASSISGNTIYF. The CDR3 coding sequence is TGTGCCAGCTCGATTTCTGGAAACACCATATATTTT.

The gene calls are TRBV3-1 (or the pseudogene TRBV3-2) and TRBJ1-4; D is unclear. Germline V gene data show CDR1 as LGHDT and CDR2 as YNNKEL (reference sequence). Trimming stripped 4 bases from V and 8 bases from J, with 20 bases between. This CDR3 region has 16 residues. The CDR3 DNA reads as TGTGCCAGCAGCCCCTATAGTTGGACTAACCCAGAAAAACTGTTTTTT. Its protein is CASSPYSWTNPEKLFF.

The rearrangement links TRBV3-1 (or the pseudogene TRBV3-2) to TRBJ1-2; a weak D match, TRBD1 (5 bases). V lost 3 bases to trimming and J lost 4 bases, with 18 bases between them. Germline V gene lookup returns CDR1 LGHDT and CDR2 YNNKEL (reference sequence). CDR3 size: 16 residues. The CDR3 DNA reads as TGTGCCAGCAGCCAGTCGGCAGGGAGTCAGGTCTATGGCTACACCTTC. It is translated as CASSQSAGSQVYGYTF.

Only a few counts were recorded for this clone. The chain recombines TRBV11-3 with TRBJ1-1; 7 bases line up with TRBD1. CDR1 and CDR2 from the germline V gene are SGHNT and YENEEA. V lost 2 bases to trimming and J lost 1 base; unmatched junction nucleotides: 10. The CDR3 sequence is 17 residues long. The CDR3 reads CASSLRGTARSNTEAFF. CDR3 coding DNA: TGTGCCAGCAGCTTAAGGGGGACAGCACGTTCGAACACTGAAGCTTTCTTT.

The chain links TRBV27 to TRBJ2-6; maybe TRBD1 (5 bases). The ends were cut back, 6 bases at V and 2 bases at J, with 14 bases in the middle. CDR1 is MNHEY, CDR2 SMNVEV, per germline (reference sequence). The CDR3 is 16 amino acids. DNA for the CDR3: TGTGCCAGCAGAAAAGGACCAGGGACTGGGGCCAACGTCCTGACTTTC. It is translated as CASRKGPGTGANVLTF.